The clone carrying this TCR beta chain was counted a few times. Its antigen is still unknown. This table comes from immunoSEQ multiplex PCR, and its TCRdb copy is limited to in-frame clones, with some not included. The sample yields tens of thousands of clones, 84% seen once. This sample is part of a study of T cells in localized non-small cell lung cancer. Study observations and caveats: As only one tumor region underwent sequencing, heterogeneity remains possible.

The specimen was peripheral blood, collected before any cancer treatment. The sequence was collected from a man aged 35 to 69 with stage I lung adenocarcinoma.

CDR3 sequence (DNA): TGTGCCAGCTCCCAAAGACAGAACACTGAAGCTTTCTTT. Translating gives CASSQRQNTEAFF. This rearrangement joins TRBV18 to TRBJ1-1; D unclear. V was clipped by 6 bases and J by 1 base, with 9 bases between them. Germline V gene data show CDR1 as KGHSH and CDR2 as LQKENI. The CDR3 covers 13 residues.